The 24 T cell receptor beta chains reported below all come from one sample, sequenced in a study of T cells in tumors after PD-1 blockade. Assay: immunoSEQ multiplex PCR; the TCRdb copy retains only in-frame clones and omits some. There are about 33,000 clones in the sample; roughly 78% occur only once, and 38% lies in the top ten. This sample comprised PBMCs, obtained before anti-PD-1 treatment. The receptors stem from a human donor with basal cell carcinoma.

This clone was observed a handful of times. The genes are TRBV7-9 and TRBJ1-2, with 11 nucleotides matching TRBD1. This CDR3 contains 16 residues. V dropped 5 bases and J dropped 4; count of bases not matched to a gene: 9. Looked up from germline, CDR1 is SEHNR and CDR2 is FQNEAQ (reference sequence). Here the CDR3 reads CASSPSRTGGAYGYTF. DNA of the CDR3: TGTGCCAGCAGCCCCAGTCGGACAGGGGGCGCCTATGGCTACACCTTC.

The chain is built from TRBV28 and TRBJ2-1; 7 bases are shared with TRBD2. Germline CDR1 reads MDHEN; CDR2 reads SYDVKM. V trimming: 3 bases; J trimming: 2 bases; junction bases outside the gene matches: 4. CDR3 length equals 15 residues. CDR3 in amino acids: CASSFEGGAYNEQFF. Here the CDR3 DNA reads TGTGCCAGCAGTTTTGAGGGAGGGGCCTACAATGAGCAGTTCTTC.

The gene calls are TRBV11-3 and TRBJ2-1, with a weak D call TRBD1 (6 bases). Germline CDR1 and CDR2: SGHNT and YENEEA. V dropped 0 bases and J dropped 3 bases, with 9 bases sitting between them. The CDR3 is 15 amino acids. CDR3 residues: CASSLEQGHYNEQFF. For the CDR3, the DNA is TGTGCCAGCAGCTTAGAGCAGGGGCACTACAATGAGCAGTTCTTC.

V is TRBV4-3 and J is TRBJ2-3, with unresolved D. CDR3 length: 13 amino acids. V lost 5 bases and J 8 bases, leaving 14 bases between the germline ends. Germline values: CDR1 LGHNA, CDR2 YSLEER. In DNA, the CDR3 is TGCGCCAGCAGCTCCCTAGGAAGAGGTACGCAGTATTTT. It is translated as CASSSLGRGTQYF.

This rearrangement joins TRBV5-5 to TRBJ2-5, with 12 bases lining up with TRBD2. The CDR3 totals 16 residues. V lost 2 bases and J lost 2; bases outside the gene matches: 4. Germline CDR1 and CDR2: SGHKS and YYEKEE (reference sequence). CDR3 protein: CASSLGTSGSQETQYF. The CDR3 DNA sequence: TGTGCCAGCAGCTTAGGGACTAGCGGGTCTCAAGAGACCCAGTACTTC.

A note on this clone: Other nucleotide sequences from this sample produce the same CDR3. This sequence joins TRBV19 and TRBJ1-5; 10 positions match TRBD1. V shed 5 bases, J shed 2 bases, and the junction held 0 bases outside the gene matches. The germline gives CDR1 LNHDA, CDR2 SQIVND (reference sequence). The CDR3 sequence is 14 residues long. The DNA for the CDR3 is TGTGCCAGTAGTGGGACAGGGGGCAATCAGCCCCAGCATTTT. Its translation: CASSGTGGNQPQHF.

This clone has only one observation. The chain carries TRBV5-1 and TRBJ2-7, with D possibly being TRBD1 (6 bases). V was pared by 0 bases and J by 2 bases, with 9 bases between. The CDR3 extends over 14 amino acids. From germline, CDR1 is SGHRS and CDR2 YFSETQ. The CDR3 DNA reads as TGCGCCAGCAGCTTGGTACAGGGAGCCTACGAGCAGTACTTC. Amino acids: CASSLVQGAYEQYF.

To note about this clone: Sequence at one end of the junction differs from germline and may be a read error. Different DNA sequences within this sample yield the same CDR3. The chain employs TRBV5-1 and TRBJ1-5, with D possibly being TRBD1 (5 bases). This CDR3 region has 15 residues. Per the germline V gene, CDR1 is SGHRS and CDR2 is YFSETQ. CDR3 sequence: CASPPGRGPRQPQHF. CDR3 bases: TGTGCCAGCCCCCCGGGAAGGGGTCCTAGGCAGCCCCAGCATTTT.

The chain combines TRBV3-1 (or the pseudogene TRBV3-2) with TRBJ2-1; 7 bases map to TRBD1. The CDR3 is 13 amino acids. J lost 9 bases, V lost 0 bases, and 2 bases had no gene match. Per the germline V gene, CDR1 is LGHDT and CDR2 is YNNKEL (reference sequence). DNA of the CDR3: TGTGCCAGCAGCCAAGAAGGGGGCCGTGAGCAGTTCTTC. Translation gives CASSQEGGREQFF.

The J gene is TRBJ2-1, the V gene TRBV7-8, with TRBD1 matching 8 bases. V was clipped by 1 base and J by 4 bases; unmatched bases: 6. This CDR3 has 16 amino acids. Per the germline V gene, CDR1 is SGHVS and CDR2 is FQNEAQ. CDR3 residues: CASSLVGTGLYNEQFF. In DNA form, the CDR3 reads TGTGCCAGCAGCTTAGTAGGGACAGGTCTTTACAATGAGCAGTTCTTC.

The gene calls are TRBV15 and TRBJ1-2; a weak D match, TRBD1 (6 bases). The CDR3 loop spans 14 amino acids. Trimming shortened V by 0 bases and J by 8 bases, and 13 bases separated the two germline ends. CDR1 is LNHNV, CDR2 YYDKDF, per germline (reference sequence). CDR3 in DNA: TGTGCCACCAGCAGAGACCCCAGGGGCGGAGGCTACACCTTC. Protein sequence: CATSRDPRGGGYTF. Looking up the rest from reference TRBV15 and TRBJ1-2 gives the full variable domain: DAMVIQNPRYQVTQFGKPVTLSCSQTLNHNVMYWYQQKSSQAPKLLFHYYDKDFNNEADTPDNFQSRRPNTSFCFLDIRSPGLGDTAMYLCATSRDPRGGGYTFGSGTRLTVV.

In DNA form, the CDR3 reads TGTGCCAGTAGTATGCCGGGACGGTTGAACACTGAAGCTTTCTTT. Its protein product is CASSMPGRLNTEAFF. The chain employs TRBV19 and TRBJ1-1, with D possibly TRBD1 on 5 matching bases. The CDR3 totals 15 residues. Trimming cost V 3 bases and J 0 bases, with 11 bases left between them. The germline V gene encodes CDR1 LNHDA and CDR2 SQIVND (reference sequence).

The CDR3 is CASSLGTVGNEQFF. The DNA of the CDR3 is TGTGCCAGCAGCCTCGGGACAGTGGGGAATGAGCAGTTCTTC. The V and J genes are TRBV13 and TRBJ2-1; 7 bases are shared with TRBD1. The CDR3 is made up of 14 amino acids. The germline gives CDR1 PRHDT, CDR2 FYEKMQ (reference sequence). Trimming took 5 bases from V and 7 from J; bases not matched to a gene: 8.

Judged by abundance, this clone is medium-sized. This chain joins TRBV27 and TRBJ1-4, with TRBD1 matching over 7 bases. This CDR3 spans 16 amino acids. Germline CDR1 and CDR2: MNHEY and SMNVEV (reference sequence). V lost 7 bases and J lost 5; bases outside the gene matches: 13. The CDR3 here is CASTLYPGQPNEKLFF. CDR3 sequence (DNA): TGTGCCAGCACCCTATACCCGGGACAGCCAAATGAAAAACTGTTTTTT.

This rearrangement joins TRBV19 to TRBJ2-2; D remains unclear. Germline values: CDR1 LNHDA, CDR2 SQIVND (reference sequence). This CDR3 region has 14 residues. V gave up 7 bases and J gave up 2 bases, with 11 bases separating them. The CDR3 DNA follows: TGTGCCAGTACCTTTGGGATTAACACCGGGGAGCTGTTTTTT. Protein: CASTFGINTGELFF.

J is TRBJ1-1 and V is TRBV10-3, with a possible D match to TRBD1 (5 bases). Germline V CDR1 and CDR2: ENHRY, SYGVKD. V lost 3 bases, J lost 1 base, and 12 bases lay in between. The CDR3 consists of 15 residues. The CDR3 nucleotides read TGTGCCATCAGTGACGTGGAGGGGTGGAACACTGAAGCTTTCTTT. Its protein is CAISDVEGWNTEAFF.

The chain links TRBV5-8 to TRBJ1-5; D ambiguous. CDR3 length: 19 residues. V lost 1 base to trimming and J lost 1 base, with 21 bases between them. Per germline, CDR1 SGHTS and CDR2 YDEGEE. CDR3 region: CASSLSLWALRPSNQPQHF. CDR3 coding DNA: TGTGCCAGCAGCTTGTCACTATGGGCCCTCAGACCCAGCAATCAGCCCCAGCATTTT.

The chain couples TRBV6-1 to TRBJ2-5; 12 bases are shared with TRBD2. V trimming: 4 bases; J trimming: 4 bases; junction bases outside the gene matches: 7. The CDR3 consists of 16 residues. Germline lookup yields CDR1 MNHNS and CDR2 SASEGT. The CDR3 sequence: CASSGKLAGGGETQYF. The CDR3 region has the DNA TGTGCCAGCAGTGGGAAACTAGCGGGAGGTGGAGAGACCCAGTACTTC.

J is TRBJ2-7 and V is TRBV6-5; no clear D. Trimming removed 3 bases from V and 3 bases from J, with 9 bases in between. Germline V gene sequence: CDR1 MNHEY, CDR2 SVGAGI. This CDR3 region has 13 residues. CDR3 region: CASSYAGVYEQYF. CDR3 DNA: TGTGCCAGCAGTTATGCTGGGGTCTACGAGCAGTACTTC.

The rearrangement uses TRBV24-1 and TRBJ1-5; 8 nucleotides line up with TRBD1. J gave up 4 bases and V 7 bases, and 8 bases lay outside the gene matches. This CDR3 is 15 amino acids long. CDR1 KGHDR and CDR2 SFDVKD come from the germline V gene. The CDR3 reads CATRLGQGGNQPQHF. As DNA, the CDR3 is TGTGCCACCAGATTAGGACAGGGAGGGAATCAGCCCCAGCATTTT.

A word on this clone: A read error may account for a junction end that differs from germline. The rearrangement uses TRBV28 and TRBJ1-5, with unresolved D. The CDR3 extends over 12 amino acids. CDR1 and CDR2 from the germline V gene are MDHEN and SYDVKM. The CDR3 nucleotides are TGTGCCAGCAGTTTAGCAAATCGGCCCCAGCATTTT. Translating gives CASSLANRPQHF.

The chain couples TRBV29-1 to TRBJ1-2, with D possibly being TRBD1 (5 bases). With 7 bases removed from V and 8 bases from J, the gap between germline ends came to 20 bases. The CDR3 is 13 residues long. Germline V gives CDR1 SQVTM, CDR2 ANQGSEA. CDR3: CSAGMGPRVGYTF. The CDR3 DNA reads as TGCAGCGCCGGAATGGGGCCGCGGGTCGGCTACACCTTC.

The CDR3 DNA is TGTGCCAGCAGTTTCGGCTCGGGACAGATGAACACTGAAGCTTTCTTT. Protein sequence: CASSFGSGQMNTEAFF. The rearrangement uses TRBV28 and TRBJ1-1; 7 bases map to TRBD1. The CDR3 extends over 16 amino acids. J gave up 0 bases and V 3 bases, and 7 bases lay outside the gene matches. Per the germline V gene, CDR1 is MDHEN and CDR2 is SYDVKM.

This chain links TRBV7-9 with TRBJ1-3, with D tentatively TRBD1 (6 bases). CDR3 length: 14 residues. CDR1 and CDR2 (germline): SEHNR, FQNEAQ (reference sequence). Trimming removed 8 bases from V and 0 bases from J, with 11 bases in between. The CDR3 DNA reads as TGTGCCAGCGGGACATCCAGCTCTGGAAACACCATATATTTT. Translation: CASGTSSSGNTIYF. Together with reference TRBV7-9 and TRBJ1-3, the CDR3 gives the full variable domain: DTGVSQNPRHKITKRGQNVTFRCDPISEHNRLYWYRQTLGQGPEFLTYFQNEAQLEKSRLLSDRFSAERPKGSFSTLEIQRTEQGDSAMYLCASGTSSSGNTIYFGEGSWLTVV.